This note documents a single T cell receptor beta chain sequence. Germline V gene sequence: CDR1 MNHEY, CDR2 SMNVEV (reference sequence). This CDR3 is built from 16 residues. Trimming removed 6 bases at V and 2 bases at J, with 19 bases between. These data are taken from a study of T cell changes during pregnancy in multiple sclerosis. Using immunoSEQ multiplex PCR, the repertoire was profiled, and TCRdb retains in-frame clones only, with some absent. The repertoire includes some 30,000 clones, roughly nine tenths of them detected once, and over 3.5% sits in the top ten. Sequenced here: CD8+ T cells from peripheral blood mononuclear cells, sampled in the second trimester of pregnancy. This receptor was obtained from a female donor with multiple sclerosis, enrolled in a pregnancy study. The gene calls are TRBV27 and TRBJ2-5; tentatively, D is TRBD1 (6 bases). The CDR3 region is CASSDGTTGQQETQYF. The CDR3 DNA is TGTGCCAGCAGCGACGGGACGACAGGACAACAAGAGACCCAGTACTTC.